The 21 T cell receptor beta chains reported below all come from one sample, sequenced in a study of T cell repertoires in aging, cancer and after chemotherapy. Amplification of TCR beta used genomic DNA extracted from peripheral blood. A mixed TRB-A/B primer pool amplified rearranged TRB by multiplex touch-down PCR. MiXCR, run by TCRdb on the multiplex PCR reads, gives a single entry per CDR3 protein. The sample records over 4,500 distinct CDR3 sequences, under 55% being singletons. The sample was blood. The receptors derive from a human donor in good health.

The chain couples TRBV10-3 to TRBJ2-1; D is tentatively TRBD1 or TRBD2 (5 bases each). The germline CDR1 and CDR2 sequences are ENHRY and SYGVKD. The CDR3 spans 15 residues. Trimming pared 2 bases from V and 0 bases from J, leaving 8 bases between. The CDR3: CAISERGGSYNEQFF. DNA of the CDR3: TGTGCCATCAGTGAGCGTGGGGGCTCCTACAATGAGCAGTTCTTC.

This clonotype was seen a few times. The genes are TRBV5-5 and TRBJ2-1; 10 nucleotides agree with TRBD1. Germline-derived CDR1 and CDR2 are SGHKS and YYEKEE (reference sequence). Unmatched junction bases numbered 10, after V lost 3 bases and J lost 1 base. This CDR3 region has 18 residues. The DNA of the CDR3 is TGTGCCAGCAGCTCGGACAGGGGGTTACTTCTATCCTACAATGAGCAGTTCTTC. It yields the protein CASSSDRGLLLSYNEQFF.

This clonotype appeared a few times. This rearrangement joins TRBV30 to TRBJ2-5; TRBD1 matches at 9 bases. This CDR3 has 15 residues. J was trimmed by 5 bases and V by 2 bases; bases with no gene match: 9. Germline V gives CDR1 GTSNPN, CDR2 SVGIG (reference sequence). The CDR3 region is CAWSSGTGQGETQYF. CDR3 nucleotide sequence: TGTGCCTGGAGTTCCGGGACAGGGCAGGGGGAGACCCAGTACTTC.

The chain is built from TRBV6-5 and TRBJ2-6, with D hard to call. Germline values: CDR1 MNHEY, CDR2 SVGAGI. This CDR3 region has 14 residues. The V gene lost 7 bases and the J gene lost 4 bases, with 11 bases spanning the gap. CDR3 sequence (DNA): TGTGCCAGCACCGCACGAGCAGGGGCCAACGTCCTGACTTTC. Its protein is CASTARAGANVLTF.

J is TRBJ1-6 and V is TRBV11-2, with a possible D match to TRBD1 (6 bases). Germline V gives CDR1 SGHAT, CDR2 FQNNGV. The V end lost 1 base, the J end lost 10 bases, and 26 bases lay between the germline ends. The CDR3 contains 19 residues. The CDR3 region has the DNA TGTGCCAGCAGCTTAGGGGGGGCAGGGATCACAACCCTAGAATCACCCCTCCACTTT. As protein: CASSLGGAGITTLESPLHF.

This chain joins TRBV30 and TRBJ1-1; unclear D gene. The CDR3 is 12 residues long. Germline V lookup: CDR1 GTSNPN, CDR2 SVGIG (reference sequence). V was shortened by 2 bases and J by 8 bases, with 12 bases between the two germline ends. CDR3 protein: CAWSRMQLEAFF. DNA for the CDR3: TGTGCCTGGAGTCGGATGCAATTGGAAGCTTTCTTT.

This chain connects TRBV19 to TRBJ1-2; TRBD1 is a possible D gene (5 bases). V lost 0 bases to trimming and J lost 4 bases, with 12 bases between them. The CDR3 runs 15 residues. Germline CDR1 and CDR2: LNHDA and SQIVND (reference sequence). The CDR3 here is CASSIEGHGTYGYTF. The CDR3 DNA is TGTGCCAGTAGTATAGAGGGGCATGGGACCTATGGCTACACCTTC.

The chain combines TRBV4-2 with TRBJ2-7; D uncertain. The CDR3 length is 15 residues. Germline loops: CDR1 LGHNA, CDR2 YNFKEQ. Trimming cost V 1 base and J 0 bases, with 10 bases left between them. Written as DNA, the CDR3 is TGTGCCAGCAGCCAAGGGAGTCACGGCTCCTACGAGCAGTACTTC. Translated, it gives CASSQGSHGSYEQYF.

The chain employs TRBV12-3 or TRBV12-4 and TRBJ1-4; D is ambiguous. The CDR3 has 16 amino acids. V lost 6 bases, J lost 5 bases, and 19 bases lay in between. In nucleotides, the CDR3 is TGTGCCAGCAGACCAGCCCTCGGGTGGGGAAATGAAAAACTGTTTTTT. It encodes CASRPALGWGNEKLFF.

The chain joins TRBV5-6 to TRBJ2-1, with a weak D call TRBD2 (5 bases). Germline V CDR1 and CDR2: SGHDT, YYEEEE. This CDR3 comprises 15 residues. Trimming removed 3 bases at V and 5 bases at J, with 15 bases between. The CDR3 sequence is CASSSAGGLNNEQFF. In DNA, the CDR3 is TGTGCCAGCAGCTCGGCGGGCGGCCTCAACAATGAGCAGTTCTTC.

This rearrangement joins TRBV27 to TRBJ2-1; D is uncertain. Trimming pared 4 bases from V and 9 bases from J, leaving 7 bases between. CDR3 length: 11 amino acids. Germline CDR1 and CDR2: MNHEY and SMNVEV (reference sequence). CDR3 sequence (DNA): TGTGCCAGCAGTTCGTGGGGTGAGCAGTTCTTC. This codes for CASSSWGEQFF.

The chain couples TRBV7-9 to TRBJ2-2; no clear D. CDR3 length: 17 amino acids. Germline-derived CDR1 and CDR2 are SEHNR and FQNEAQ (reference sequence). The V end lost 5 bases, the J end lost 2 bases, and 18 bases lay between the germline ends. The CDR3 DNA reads TGTGCCAGCAGCGTCCCCGCGGCAGGAGCCAACACCGGGGAGCTGTTTTTT. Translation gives CASSVPAAGANTGELFF.

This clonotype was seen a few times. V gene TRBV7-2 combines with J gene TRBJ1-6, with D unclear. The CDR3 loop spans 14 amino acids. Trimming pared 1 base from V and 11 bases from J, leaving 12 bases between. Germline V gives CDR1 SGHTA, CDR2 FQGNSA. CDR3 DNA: TGTGCCAGCAGCTTAGATGGGGTCGGGACACCCCTCCACTTT. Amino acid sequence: CASSLDGVGTPLHF.

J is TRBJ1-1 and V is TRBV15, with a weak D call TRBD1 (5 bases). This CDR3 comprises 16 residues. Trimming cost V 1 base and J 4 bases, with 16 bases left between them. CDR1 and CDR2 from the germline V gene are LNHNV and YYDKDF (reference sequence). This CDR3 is CATSRGAQGGRTEAFF. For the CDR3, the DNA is TGTGCCACCAGCAGAGGCGCCCAGGGCGGCCGCACTGAAGCTTTCTTT.

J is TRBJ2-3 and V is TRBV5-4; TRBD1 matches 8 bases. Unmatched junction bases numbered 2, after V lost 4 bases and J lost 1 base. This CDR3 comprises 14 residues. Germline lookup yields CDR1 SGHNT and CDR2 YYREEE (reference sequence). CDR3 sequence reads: CASSVDRGTDTQYF. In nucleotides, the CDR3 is TGTGCCAGCAGCGTGGACAGGGGCACAGATACGCAGTATTTT.

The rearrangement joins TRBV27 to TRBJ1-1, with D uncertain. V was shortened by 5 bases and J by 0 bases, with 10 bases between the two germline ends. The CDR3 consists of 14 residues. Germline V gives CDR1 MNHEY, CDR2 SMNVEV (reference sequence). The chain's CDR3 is CASSPQLMNTEAFF. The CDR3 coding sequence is TGTGCCAGCAGTCCTCAGTTAATGAACACTGAAGCTTTCTTT.

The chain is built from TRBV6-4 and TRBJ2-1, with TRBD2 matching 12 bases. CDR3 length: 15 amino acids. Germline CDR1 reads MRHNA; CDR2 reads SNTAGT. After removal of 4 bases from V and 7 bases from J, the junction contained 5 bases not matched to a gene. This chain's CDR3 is CASSGDGTSGNEQFF. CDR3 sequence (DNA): TGTGCCAGCAGTGGCGATGGGACTAGCGGGAATGAGCAGTTCTTC.

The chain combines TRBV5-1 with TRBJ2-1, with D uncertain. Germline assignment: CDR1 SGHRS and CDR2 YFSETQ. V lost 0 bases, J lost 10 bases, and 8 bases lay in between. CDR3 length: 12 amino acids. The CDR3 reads CASSLAITEQFF. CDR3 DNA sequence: TGCGCCAGCAGCTTGGCCATCACGGAGCAGTTCTTC.

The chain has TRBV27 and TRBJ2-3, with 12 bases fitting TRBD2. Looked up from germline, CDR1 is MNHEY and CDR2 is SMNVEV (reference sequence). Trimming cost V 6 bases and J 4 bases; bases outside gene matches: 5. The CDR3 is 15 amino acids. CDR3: CASRRLAGVADTQYF. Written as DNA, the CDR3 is TGTGCCAGCAGGAGACTAGCGGGAGTCGCAGATACGCAGTATTTT.

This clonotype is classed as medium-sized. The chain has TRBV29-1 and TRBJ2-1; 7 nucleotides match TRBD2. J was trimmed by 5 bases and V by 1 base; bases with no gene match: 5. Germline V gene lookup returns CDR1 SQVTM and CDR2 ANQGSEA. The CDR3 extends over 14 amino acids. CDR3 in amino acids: CSVEGLAADNEQFF. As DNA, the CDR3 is TGCAGCGTTGAAGGCCTAGCGGCCGACAATGAGCAGTTCTTC.

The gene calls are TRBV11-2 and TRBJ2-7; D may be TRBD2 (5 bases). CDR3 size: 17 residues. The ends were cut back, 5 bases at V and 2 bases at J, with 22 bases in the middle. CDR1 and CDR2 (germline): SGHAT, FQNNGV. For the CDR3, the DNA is TGTGCCAGCAGCCCCGGATGGAGGCCGTTAGCTCCCTACGAGCAGTACTTC. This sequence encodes CASSPGWRPLAPYEQYF.